These 24 T cell receptor beta chains were all obtained from the same sample, sequenced in a study of T cells in Graves' hyperthyroidism and ophthalmopathy. Regions amplified from RNA transcripts were the TCR beta CDR3 regions. The HTBI primer set was used in a first-round RT-PCR of the TCR CDR3. In TCRdb, the multiplex PCR reads were re-called with MiXCR into one record per CDR3 protein. Of some 580,000 distinct CDR3 sequences detected, approximately 16% appear once; the ten largest clones hold less than 3.5%. The sample comprised blood. The receptors were sampled from a woman aged 40 to 55 with Graves' ophthalmopathy.

This chain uses TRBV5-1 with TRBJ1-3; D gene unclear. Germline CDR1 reads SGHRS; CDR2 reads YFSETQ. The CDR3 length is 16 residues. Trimming removed 0 bases at V and 0 bases at J, with 10 bases between. In DNA form, the CDR3 reads TGCGCCAGCAGCTTGGCCGAGGGTTTCTCTGGAAACACCATATATTTT. Protein sequence: CASSLAEGFSGNTIYF.

This clonotype has a handful of counts. In DNA, the CDR3 is TGCGCCAGCCTGCCCATGGGGACAGGGGGAGGTGAGCAGTTCTTC. It is translated as CASLPMGTGGGEQFF. The chain couples TRBV5-1 to TRBJ2-1, with 11 bases that match TRBD1. Trimming cost V 7 bases and J 9 bases; bases outside gene matches: 12. Germline values: CDR1 SGHRS, CDR2 YFSETQ. The length of the CDR3 is 15 residues.

In this sample, this clonotype turned up many times. The chain carries TRBV3-1 and TRBJ2-3; 7 positions agree with TRBD2. This CDR3 contains 16 residues. Germline V CDR1 and CDR2: LGHDT, YNNKEL (reference sequence). V shed 1 base and J 6 bases; nucleotides not matched to a gene: 10. DNA of the CDR3: TGTGCCAGCAGCCAAGCACTTGCTAGCGGAGGGGATACGCAGTATTTT. Translation gives CASSQALASGGDTQYF.

This chain joins TRBV15 and TRBJ1-3; 7 bases are a match to TRBD1. V shed 2 bases and J 0 bases; nucleotides not matched to a gene: 4. Germline assignment: CDR1 LNHNV and CDR2 YYDKDF (reference sequence). This CDR3 region has 16 residues. In DNA form, the CDR3 reads TGTGCCACCAGCAGAAGGGACAGCGACTCTGGAAACACCATATATTTT. Translating it yields CATSRRDSDSGNTIYF.

This clonotype has more than one count but fewer than ten. This chain joins TRBV12-3 or TRBV12-4 and TRBJ2-7; D tentatively fits TRBD1 or TRBD2 (5 bases each). This CDR3 region has 14 residues. V was cut by 5 bases and J by 5 bases, with 16 bases left in between. DNA of the CDR3: TGTGCCAGCAGTATTTCCGGGACCAAAGACGAGCAGTACTTC. This sequence encodes CASSISGTKDEQYF.

This clonotype occurred many times. The chain combines TRBV7-2 with TRBJ2-3; perhaps D is TRBD1 or TRBD2 (6 bases each). Germline CDR1 SGHTA, CDR2 FQGNSA. The CDR3 spans 16 residues. Between the trimmed V and J ends, which lost 3 bases and 0 bases, there was a span of 13 bases. Here the CDR3 DNA reads TGTGCCAGCAGCTTGTGGGGGGCCACTAGCACAGATACGCAGTATTTT. This sequence encodes CASSLWGATSTDTQYF.

This clonotype was found a few times. This may stem from a read error, because a much larger clone lies one nucleotide away. The chain recombines TRBV28 with TRBJ2-7; the D gene is possibly TRBD1 (6 bases). Trimming stripped 5 bases from V and 4 bases from J, with 18 bases between. Germline V gene sequence: CDR1 MDHEN, CDR2 SYDVKM. This CDR3 has 15 amino acids. The CDR3 sequence is CASSLPHRAKYEQYF. The CDR3, as DNA: TGTGCCAGCAGTCTCCCCCACAGGGCGAAGTACGAGCAGTACTTC.

Only a few counts were recorded for this clonotype. This chain uses TRBV29-1 with TRBJ2-3; perhaps D is TRBD1 or TRBD2 (6 bases each). Germline CDR1 reads SQVTM; CDR2 reads ANQGSEA. The V end lost 4 bases, the J end lost 5 bases, and 10 bases lay between the germline ends. CDR3 length: 12 residues. The CDR3 DNA reads as TGCAGCGTTGGGAGGGGGATAGATACGCAGTATTTT. This codes for CSVGRGIDTQYF.

This clonotype was detected only a few times. V usage is TRBV15 and J usage is TRBJ1-1; D is ambiguous. V lost 4 bases and J lost 4, with 13 bases in between. Germline CDR1 reads LNHNV; CDR2 reads YYDKDF (reference sequence). The CDR3 consists of 14 residues. The CDR3 region has the DNA TGTGCCACCAGCACCCCTAGCCCGGCCACTGAAGCTTTCTTT. This sequence encodes CATSTPSPATEAFF.

This clonotype was seen a single time. A much bigger clone sits one base away, suggesting this may be a read error. CDR3 sequence (DNA): TGTGCCAGCACCAAGGGACAGGAGGCACGGACTGAAGCTTTCTTT. Translation: CASTKGQEARTEAFF. The chain uses TRBV6-2 or TRBV6-3 and TRBJ1-1; TRBD1 matches at 8 bases. Germline assignment: CDR1 MNHEY and CDR2 SVGEGT. V lost 7 bases, J lost 5 bases, and 12 bases stayed unmatched. This CDR3 is built from 15 residues.

This clonotype appeared many times. The chain combines TRBV3-1 with TRBJ2-1; 7 bases agree with TRBD2. In germline, CDR1 is LGHDT, CDR2 YNNKEL (reference sequence). V was clipped by 4 bases and J by 0 bases; unmatched bases: 6. The CDR3 totals 16 residues. The chain's CDR3 is CASSPLADFSYNEQFF. CDR3 bases: TGTGCCAGCAGCCCGCTAGCGGATTTCTCCTACAATGAGCAGTTCTTC.

This clonotype was counted ten times or more. The rearrangement links TRBV6-1 to TRBJ2-7, with D unresolved. CDR1 is MNHNS and CDR2 is SASEGT in the germline V gene. V was clipped by 3 bases and J by 5 bases, with 8 bases between them. This CDR3 has 12 residues. DNA of the CDR3: TGTGCCAGCAGTGACGTGTCGAACGAGCAGTACTTC. It codes for CASSDVSNEQYF.

This clonotype has at least ten counts. The chain joins TRBV20-1 to TRBJ2-5; D gene uncertain. The CDR3 extends over 11 amino acids. CDR1 is DFQATT, CDR2 SNEGSKA, per germline (reference sequence). Deletions cut 5 bases from V and 7 bases from J, with 11 bases between. For the CDR3, the DNA is TGCAGTGCTTCGACGGTCGGGACCCAGTACTTC. Its protein is CSASTVGTQYF.

The V and J genes are TRBV19 and TRBJ2-1; 11 positions match TRBD2. In germline, CDR1 is LNHDA, CDR2 SQIVND (reference sequence). V shed 4 bases and J 9 bases; nucleotides not matched to a gene: 11. The CDR3 length is 16 residues. The chain's CDR3 is CASSTSPLLAGVEQFF. The CDR3 DNA reads as TGTGCCAGTAGTACCTCCCCGCTACTAGCGGGGGTTGAGCAGTTCTTC.

Many counts were recorded for this clonotype. The chain uses TRBV28 and TRBJ2-7; 16 nucleotides agree with TRBD2. The CDR3 spans 19 residues. V lost 9 bases, J lost 0 bases, and 14 bases stayed unmatched. Germline V lookup: CDR1 MDHEN, CDR2 SYDVKM. CDR3 amino acids: CASNKPPGLAGGSSYEQYF. DNA for the CDR3: TGTGCCAGTAACAAACCGCCGGGACTAGCGGGAGGGAGCTCCTACGAGCAGTACTTC.

This clonotype was detected many times. The chain joins TRBV30 to TRBJ1-1; no clear D gene. Germline V gene data show CDR1 as GTSNPN and CDR2 as SVGIG (reference sequence). V gave up 0 bases and J gave up 0 bases, with 11 bases separating them. The CDR3 has 15 residues. The CDR3 spells CAWSVSRHMNTEAFF. Written as DNA, the CDR3 is TGTGCCTGGAGTGTATCCCGTCACATGAACACTGAAGCTTTCTTT.

This clonotype was found a few times. The CDR3 nucleotides are TGCGCCAGCAGTGGAAAGTCGGGGCACTACAATGAGCAGTTCTTC. This codes for CASSGKSGHYNEQFF. J is TRBJ2-1 and V is TRBV10-2, with D possibly called TRBD1 or TRBD2 (5 bases each). Germline CDR1 reads WSHSY; CDR2 reads SAAADI. The CDR3 runs to 15 residues. V lost 4 bases and J 3 bases, leaving 13 bases between the germline ends.

This clonotype showed up many times. The V gene is TRBV27, the J gene TRBJ2-1; D gene ambiguous. Germline lookup yields CDR1 MNHEY and CDR2 SMNVEV (reference sequence). Deletions cut 7 bases from V and 0 bases from J, with 13 bases between. There are 15 residues in the CDR3. The CDR3 DNA reads TGTGCCAGCAAGAAGCAATCAAGCTCCTACAATGAGCAGTTCTTC. It encodes CASKKQSSSYNEQFF.

This clonotype was detected many times. The rearrangement joins TRBV12-3 or TRBV12-4 to TRBJ2-5, with TRBD1 matching over 8 bases. Trimming at V came to 1 base and at J to 5 bases, leaving 6 bases not matched to a gene. This CDR3 has 15 residues. The CDR3 spells CASSLGTGFTETQYF. The CDR3 DNA sequence: TGTGCCAGCAGTTTAGGGACAGGGTTTACCGAGACCCAGTACTTC.

In its sample, this clonotype was seen many times. This chain connects TRBV2 to TRBJ2-6; perhaps TRBD1 as D (6 bases). CDR1 and CDR2 (germline): SNHLY, FYNNEI. Trimming removed 2 bases from V and 3 bases from J, with 11 bases in between. The CDR3 contains 16 residues. The CDR3 region has the DNA TGTGCCAGCAGTGAACAGGGGTTAAGTGGGGCCAACGTCCTGACTTTC. This translates into CASSEQGLSGANVLTF.

This clonotype was detected ten times or more. This chain links TRBV12-3 or TRBV12-4 with TRBJ2-3; D is undetermined. The V and J ends lost 6 bases and 3 bases respectively, with 10 bases between them. The CDR3 totals 13 residues. CDR3 residues: CASSPLITDTQYF. The DNA of the CDR3 is TGTGCCAGCAGCCCCCTTATAACAGATACGCAGTATTTT.

As for this clonotype: One base away lies a much larger clone, so this may be a sequencing read error. J is TRBJ2-3 and V is TRBV11-2, with 10 bases lining up with TRBD1. Germline V CDR1 and CDR2: SGHAT, FQNNGV. The CDR3 extends over 17 amino acids. The CDR3 region is CAGSSRDRGTLTDTQYF. CDR3 nucleotide sequence: TGTGCCGGCAGCTCCCGGGACAGGGGAACCCTCACAGATACGCAGTATTTT.

This rearrangement joins TRBV20-1 to TRBJ1-2, with D tentatively TRBD1 (5 bases). Trimming stripped 6 bases from V and 5 bases from J, with 13 bases between. Germline V CDR1 and CDR2: DFQATT, SNEGSKA (reference sequence). CDR3 length equals 12 residues. CDR3 sequence: CSAHLGGYGYTF. CDR3 DNA sequence: TGCAGTGCCCACCTCGGGGGGTATGGCTACACCTTC.

This clonotype was detected many times. The V gene is TRBV7-6, the J gene TRBJ2-1; 9 bases match TRBD2. The V gene's germline CDR1 is SGHVS and CDR2 FNYEAQ. The CDR3 runs 15 residues. V shed 5 bases and J 2 bases; nucleotides not matched to a gene: 4. CDR3 protein: CASSRAGGTYNEQFF. In nucleotides, the CDR3 is TGTGCCAGCAGCCGAGCGGGAGGAACCTACAATGAGCAGTTCTTC.